This T cell receptor (beta chain) was sequenced for a study of T cell repertoires in cytomegalovirus infection. One entry per CDR3 protein results from TCRdb running MiXCR on the reads. The sample yields about 920,000 distinct CDR3 sequences, less than 35% seen once. Trimming at V came to 5 bases and at J to 6 bases, leaving 12 bases not matched to a gene. The V gene's germline CDR1 is SEHNR and CDR2 FQNEAQ (reference sequence). The CDR3 runs to 16 residues. In its sample, this clonotype was seen a few times. Its specificity is not known. This sequence was found in a human donor in good health (CMV status not recorded). Some clones in this sample may be carry-over from other donors' samples. The specimen comprised cultured CD8+ T cells from PBMCs, sampled from culture after CMV antigen stimulation. This chain uses TRBV7-9 with TRBJ1-4, with 7 nucleotides matching TRBD1. The CDR3 bases are TGTGCCAGCAGCCCGAAAGAGGGGGCGCTGGATGAAAAACTGTTTTTT. Translated: CASSPKEGALDEKLFF.